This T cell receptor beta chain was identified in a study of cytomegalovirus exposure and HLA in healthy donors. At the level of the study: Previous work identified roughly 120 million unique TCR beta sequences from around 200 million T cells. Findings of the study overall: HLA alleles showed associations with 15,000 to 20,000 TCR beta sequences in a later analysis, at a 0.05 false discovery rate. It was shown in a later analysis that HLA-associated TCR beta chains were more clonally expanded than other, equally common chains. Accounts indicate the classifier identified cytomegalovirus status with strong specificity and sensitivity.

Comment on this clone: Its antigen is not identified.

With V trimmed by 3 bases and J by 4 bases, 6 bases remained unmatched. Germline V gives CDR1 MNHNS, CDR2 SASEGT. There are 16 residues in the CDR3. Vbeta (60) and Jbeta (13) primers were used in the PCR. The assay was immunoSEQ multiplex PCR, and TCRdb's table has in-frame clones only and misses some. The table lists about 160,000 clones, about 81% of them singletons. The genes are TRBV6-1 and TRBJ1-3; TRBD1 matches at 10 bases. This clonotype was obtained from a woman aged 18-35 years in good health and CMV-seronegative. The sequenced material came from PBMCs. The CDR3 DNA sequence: TGTGCCAGCAGTGACCCGGGACAGGGGAACGGAAACACCATATATTTT. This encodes CASSDPGQGNGNTIYF.